This T cell receptor beta chain was documented in a study of T cells in Graves' hyperthyroidism and ophthalmopathy. Researchers took RNA transcripts and amplified the TCR beta CDR3 regions from them. A set of HTBI primers served as the primers for a first-round RT-PCR of the TCR CDR3. TCRdb re-analysed the multiplex PCR reads in MiXCR, keeping a single row per CDR3 protein. This sample yields 250,000 to 300,000 distinct CDR3 sequences, of which around 19% are seen a single time; approximately 37% belongs to the top ten. The table lists this clonotype with many counts. Antigen unknown. PBMCs were obtained from about 9 ml fresh peripheral blood. V lost 0 bases and J 3 bases, leaving 8 bases between the germline ends. The CDR3 has 15 amino acids. Germline lookup yields CDR1 SNHLY and CDR2 FYNNEI. General study points: With a median lead of about 6.9 months before onset, the model predicted ophthalmopathy. Using 13 V-J features, a model discriminated ophthalmopathy from stable hyperthyroidism. Most clonotypes expanded in thyroid above 0.001 were likewise present in blood.

The sample consisted of blood. The clonotype comes from a man aged 50 or older with Graves' ophthalmopathy. The rearrangement links TRBV2 to TRBJ2-2; maybe TRBD2 (5 bases). CDR3 DNA: TGTGCCAGCAGTGAAGCGGGAGCGCACACCGGGGAGCTGTTTTTT. Protein sequence: CASSEAGAHTGELFF. Together with reference TRBV2 and TRBJ2-2, the CDR3 gives the full variable domain: EPEVTQTPSHQVTQMGQEVILRCVPISNHLYFYWYRQILGQKVEFLVSFYNNEISEKSEIFDDQFSVERPDGSNFTLKIRSTKLEDSAMYFCASSEAGAHTGELFFGEGSRLTVL.